The present TCR beta chain was sequenced within a study of blood T cell repertoires in COVID-19. As for the study in general: Acute and convalescent COVID-19 samples came from the United States, Italy and Spain. In each case, the material was cDNA or gDNA derived from T cells, B-cell-depleted T cells, or PBMCs.

The CDR3 runs to 15 residues. The V gene lost 2 bases and the J gene lost 4 bases, with 12 bases spanning the gap. CDR1 is MNHEY and CDR2 is SVGEGT in the germline V gene. Original data processing: Amplifying reference gene primers gave estimates of nucleated cell counts. TCRdb's copy holds only in-frame clones and misses some; the assay was immunoSEQ multiplex PCR. The V and J calls and the clone size are those of that table, but D and trimming were determined from the DNA. Of 180,000 or so clones listed, around 87% are singletons. This TCR was sampled from a man between 40 and 49 years old with active or convalescent COVID-19. Sequencing input: peripheral blood. The chain carries TRBV6-2 or TRBV6-3 and TRBJ1-3; tentative D call: TRBD1 (5 bases). The CDR3 nucleotides read TGTGCCAGCAGTTACGCAGGACAAGGCGGAAACACCATATATTTT. Translation: CASSYAGQGGNTIYF.